This T cell receptor (beta chain) was captured by sequencing in a study of patients and donors after allogeneic stem cell transplantation. CDR3 length: 15 residues. The germline CDR1 and CDR2 sequences are DFQATT and SNEGSKA (reference sequence). V shed 1 base and J 4 bases; nucleotides not matched to a gene: 9. TCRdb re-analysed the RT-PCR reads in MiXCR, keeping a single row per CDR3 protein. Of about a million distinct CDR3 sequences listed, about a sixth are singletons. This clonotype turned up a few times. The sequenced material came from blood, either unsorted or a sorted T cell fraction (not recorded which). The rearrangement joins TRBV20-1 to TRBJ1-2; 7 positions agree with TRBD1. The origin of this receptor is a human donor who was either an allogeneic HSCT recipient or a stem cell or donor lymphocyte infusion donor (not recorded which). It is not recorded whose cells these are; they may come from a transplant donor. The DNA for the CDR3 is TGCAGTGCTAGAGTTGGGGACAGATTAACCTATGGCTACACCTTC. Translated, it gives CSARVGDRLTYGYTF.